This is a list of T cell receptor beta chains from one sample in a study of post-analysis software for immune sequencing data. TCRdb reprocessed the PCR reads via MiXCR and lists one record per CDR3 protein. In the table there are roughly 400,000 distinct CDR3 sequences, approximately 38% of which are singletons. What was sequenced was blood. These TCRs come from a girl aged 2 to 10 with multiple sclerosis. Each CDR3 is given with its conserved first and last residue. A clone size is listed for some rows: how often the clone was seen (once, few, many), or a class if it is expanded.

J gene,V gene,clone size,CDR3 protein
TRBJ1-1,TRBV3-1,NA,CASSHPRGHLPRNTEAFF
TRBJ2-7,TRBV27,few,CASSFFTGELNEQYF
TRBJ2-1,TRBV20-1,NA,CSAAPPGNNEQFF
TRBJ1-1,TRBV5-5,NA,CASSRGQGLGEAFF
TRBJ2-1,TRBV20-1,NA,CSAASSGSNNEQFF
TRBJ1-4,TRBV4-1,NA,CASSQERDRGYEKLFF
TRBJ2-7,TRBV6-5,NA,CASSSTGTGHYEQYF
TRBJ2-7,TRBV12-1,NA,CASSRRTYIGYEQYF
NA,TRBV27,NA,CASSSGLAGAALYEQYF
TRBJ1-2,TRBV28,NA,CASSLGGQGQRYTF
TRBJ1-1,TRBV2,NA,CASSEFGLPQAFF
TRBJ1-2,TRBV20-1,few,CSARDSESGGYTF
TRBJ2-6,TRBV29-1,few,CSVEGGDRVAGANVLTF
TRBJ2-3,TRBV28,NA,CASSPNYRGAADTQYF
TRBJ2-1,TRBV5-1,few,CASSEGLALNGEQFF
TRBJ1-2,TRBV20-1,NA,CSAIAGVYGYTF
TRBJ2-3,TRBV5-1,NA,CASSRGTGGTDTQYF
TRBJ1-5,TRBV24-1,NA,CATSGPQGACNQPQHF
TRBJ2-1,TRBV19,NA,CASSISSRGSSYNEQFF
TRBJ2-1,TRBV6-5,NA,CASSYSYEGPDNEQFF
TRBJ1-1,TRBV15,NA,CATSREGTGNTEAFF
TRBJ1-3,TRBV4-1,few,CASSQGLRGRSLSNTIYF
TRBJ2-1,TRBV7-2,few,CASSREDYSCNEQFF
TRBJ2-3,TRBV12-3/TRBV12-4,NA,CASSFYSADAQYF
TRBJ2-3,TRBV10-1,few,CASSVDITSGNMDTQYF
TRBJ1-6,TRBV20-1,NA,CSAEGFNNSPLHF
TRBJ1-1,TRBV12-3/TRBV12-4,NA,CASSGDRVYNTEAFF
TRBJ1-4,TRBV3-1,few,CASSQFTGATNEKLFF
TRBJ2-1,TRBV6-5,NA,CACSYAVGSGANNEQFF
TRBJ2-5,TRBV27,few,CASSSLPSGGFETQYF
TRBJ2-6,TRBV7-2,few,CASSLALAGSSGANVLTF
TRBJ1-2,TRBV7-2,few,CASSLSRTVTNYGYTF
TRBJ2-5,TRBV10-3,few,CAIAVTSGSGETQYF
TRBJ2-3,TRBV12-3/TRBV12-4,NA,CASGRGHSTDTQYF
TRBJ2-7,TRBV5-1,few,CASSLGGQGDYEQYF
TRBJ2-1,TRBV28,NA,CASNNPGTGAFNEQFF
TRBJ2-7,TRBV20-1,NA,CSARDSEEWVSGYEQYF
TRBJ1-1,TRBV12-3/TRBV12-4,once,CASKEARVSTEAFF
TRBJ2-7,TRBV6-2/TRBV6-3,many,CASRDRSYEQYF
TRBJ1-2,TRBV4-2,many,CASSQDRAYGYTF
TRBJ2-4,TRBV6-5,few,CASSYSGFGNIQYF
TRBJ2-1,TRBV14,few,CASSPPPTNEQFF
TRBJ2-7,TRBV7-9,NA,CASSSLSGRYSYEQYF
TRBJ1-5,TRBV20-1,few,CRDRQGHQPQHF
TRBJ1-1,TRBV29-1,NA,CSVFSGVANTEAFF
TRBJ2-6,TRBV11-2,few,CASSLVLAGSSGANVLTF
TRBJ2-3,TRBV28,NA,CASSLMDTQYF
TRBJ1-5,TRBV12-3/TRBV12-4,few,CASSSGIPFSNQPQHF
TRBJ2-1,TRBV6-1,NA,CASSHPTMGPAGAYNEQFF
TRBJ2-3,TRBV5-1,NA,CASSFGTRPTSTQYF
TRBJ2-7,TRBV6-1,few,CASSNGSGNRYEQYF
TRBJ2-7,TRBV28,NA,CASSAIRDRFPYEQYF
TRBJ2-7,TRBV11-2,NA,CASTFQMAYEQYF
TRBJ1-1,TRBV5-1,few,CASSPSTASIGNTEAFF
TRBJ2-1,TRBV7-2,few,CASSLGTLAGVLFF
TRBJ2-1,TRBV7-2,few,CASSDPGQGNNEQFF
TRBJ1-2,TRBV29-1,NA,CSVAGDTRRDCGYTF
NA,TRBV3-1,few,CASNQDGTQYF
TRBJ2-3,TRBV2,NA,CASREVRGTDTQYF